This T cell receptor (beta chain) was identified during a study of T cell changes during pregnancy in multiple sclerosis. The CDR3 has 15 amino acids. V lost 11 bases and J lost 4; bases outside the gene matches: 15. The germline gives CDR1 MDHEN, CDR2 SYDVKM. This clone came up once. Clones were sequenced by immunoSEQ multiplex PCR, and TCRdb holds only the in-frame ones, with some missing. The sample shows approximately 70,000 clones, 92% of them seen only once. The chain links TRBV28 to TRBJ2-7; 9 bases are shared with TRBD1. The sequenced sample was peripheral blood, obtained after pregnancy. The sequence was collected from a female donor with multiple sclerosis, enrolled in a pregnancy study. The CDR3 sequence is CAARGDDRGGYEQYF. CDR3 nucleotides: TGTGCCGCGCGAGGTGACGACAGGGGGGGATACGAGCAGTACTTC.